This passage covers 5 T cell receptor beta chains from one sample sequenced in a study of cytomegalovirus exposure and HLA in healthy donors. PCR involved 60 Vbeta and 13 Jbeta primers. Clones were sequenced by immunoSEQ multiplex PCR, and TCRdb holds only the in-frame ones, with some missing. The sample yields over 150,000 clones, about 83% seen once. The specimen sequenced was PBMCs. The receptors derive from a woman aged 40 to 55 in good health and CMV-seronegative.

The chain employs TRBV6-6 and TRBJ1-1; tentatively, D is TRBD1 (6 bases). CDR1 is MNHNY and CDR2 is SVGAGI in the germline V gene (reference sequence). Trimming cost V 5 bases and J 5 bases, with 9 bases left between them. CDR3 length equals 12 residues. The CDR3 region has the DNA TGTGCCAGCAGTCCAACAGGGACTGAAGCTTTCTTT. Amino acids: CASSPTGTEAFF.

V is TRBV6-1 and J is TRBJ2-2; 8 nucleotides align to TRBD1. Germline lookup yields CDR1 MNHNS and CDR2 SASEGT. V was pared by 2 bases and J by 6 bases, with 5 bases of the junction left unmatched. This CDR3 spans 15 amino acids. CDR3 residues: CASSEKTGDAGELFF. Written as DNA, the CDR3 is TGTGCCAGCAGTGAAAAGACAGGGGACGCCGGGGAGCTGTTTTTT.

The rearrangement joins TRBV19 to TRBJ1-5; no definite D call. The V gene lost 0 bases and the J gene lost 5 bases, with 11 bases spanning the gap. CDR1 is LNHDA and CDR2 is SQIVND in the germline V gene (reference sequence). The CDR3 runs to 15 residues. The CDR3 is CASSIDLQLYQPQHF. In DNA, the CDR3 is TGTGCCAGTAGTATAGATCTACAGTTATATCAGCCCCAGCATTTT.

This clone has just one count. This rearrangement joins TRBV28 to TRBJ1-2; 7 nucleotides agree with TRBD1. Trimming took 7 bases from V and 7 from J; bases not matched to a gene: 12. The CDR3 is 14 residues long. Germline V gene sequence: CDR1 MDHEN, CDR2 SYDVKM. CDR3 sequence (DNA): TGTGCCAGCACCTTACTACAGGGGCGAAGTGGCTACACCTTC. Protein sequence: CASTLLQGRSGYTF.

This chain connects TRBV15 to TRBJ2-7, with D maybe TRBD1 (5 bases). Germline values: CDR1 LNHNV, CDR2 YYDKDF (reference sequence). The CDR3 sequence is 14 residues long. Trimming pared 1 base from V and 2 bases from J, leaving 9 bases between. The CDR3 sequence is CATSRGTYPYEQYF. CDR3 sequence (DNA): TGTGCCACCAGCAGAGGGACATATCCCTACGAGCAGTACTTC.